The sequence of this T cell receptor beta chain was determined in a study of beta chain features in type 1 diabetes. Germline trimming cut 0 bases from V and 2 bases from J; bases unmatched to any gene: 7. The CDR3 covers 16 residues. Germline CDR1 LGHNA, CDR2 YSLEER. A single heparinised blood sample, averaging approximately 110 mL, was obtained per donor. The whole isolated RNA underwent reverse transcription, so sequencing captured expressed TCRB transcripts. Sequenced by immunoSEQ multiplex PCR; TCRdb stores in-frame clones only, minus some. Of approximately 380,000 clones in the sample, around 15% were seen once. About this clone itself: As yet, its antigen is unknown.

Whole-study results and caveats: There was a moderate but significant shortening of TCRB CDR3s in all four CD4+ subsets of Type 1 diabetes patients. Among type 1 diabetes patients, VDJ junctions had fewer insertions and more deletions. Cells expressing TCR highly could be over-represented by cDNA sequencing.

This chain connects TRBV4-3 to TRBJ2-7, with 7 bases identical to TRBD2. The clonotype comes from a woman aged 18-29 years in good health. What was sequenced was naive CD4+ T cells from blood. The CDR3 DNA reads as TGCGCCAGCAGCCAAGATGTCGGGGGGTTGCCCTACGAGCAGTACTTC. Translating gives CASSQDVGGLPYEQYF.